A selection of T cell receptor beta chains follows, all from one sample in a study of long-term antiretroviral therapy in people with HIV. Produced via immunoSEQ multiplex PCR; TCRdb's table is partial and in-frame only. The table records 30,000 to 40,000 clones, around 94% of them present only once. The sample consisted of unsorted PBMCs, taken around 5.3 years after starting antiretroviral therapy. The source of these receptors is a woman in her 50s with HIV. The CDR3 runs from the conserved cysteine through the conserved F or W. D genes are given only for firm matches. Where a row states a size, it is once, few, many or the class of an expanded clone; other rows omit it.

V	D	size	J	CDR3	DNA
TRBV7-2	TRBD2	NA	TRBJ2-7	CASSRTSAYEQYF	TGTGCCAGCAGCCGGACTAGCGCCTACGAGCAGTACTTC
TRBV5-4	TRBD1	NA	TRBJ1-1	CASTFGTGGTEAFF	TGTGCCAGCACGTTTGGGACAGGGGGGACTGAAGCTTTCTTT
TRBV19	NA	NA	TRBJ2-6	CASVSSGANVLTF	TGTGCCAGCGTGAGCTCTGGGGCCAACGTCCTGACTTTC
TRBV7-2	NA	NA	TRBJ1-1	CASSLSANTEAFF	TGTGCCAGCAGCTTATCCGCGAACACTGAAGCTTTCTTT
TRBV29-1	NA	once	TRBJ1-5	CSVEDPGYNQPQHF	TGCAGCGTTGAAGATCCAGGGTATAATCAGCCCCAGCATTTT
TRBV14	NA	once	TRBJ1-1	CASSQDRGRVNTEAFF	TGTGCCAGCAGCCAAGATCGGGGCAGGGTGAACACTGAAGCTTTCTTT
TRBV27	NA	NA	TRBJ1-5	CASSLKGPDSNQPQHF	TGTGCCAGCAGTTTAAAGGGGCCGGATAGCAATCAGCCCCAGCATTTT
TRBV27	NA	NA	TRBJ2-2	CASSSRSLTGELFF	TGTGCCAGCAGTTCCCGCTCCCTAACCGGGGAGCTGTTTTTT
TRBV7-8	NA	NA	TRBJ2-7	CASSPRDNSYEQYF	TGTGCCAGCAGCCCCCGGGACAACTCCTACGAGCAGTACTTC
TRBV7-2	NA	NA	TRBJ2-3	CASSLVSGATDTQYF	TGTGCCAGCAGCTTAGTTTCCGGAGCAACAGATACGCAGTATTTT
TRBV11-1	NA	NA	TRBJ2-2	CASSLVVAGELFF	TGTGCCAGCAGCTTAGTGGTTGCCGGGGAGCTGTTTTTT
TRBV6-1	NA	NA	TRBJ2-1	CASSEALNEQFF	TGTGCCAGCAGTGAAGCCCTCAATGAGCAGTTCTTC
TRBV11-2	TRBD1	NA	TRBJ2-1	CASSFPVTGGKEQFF	TGTGCCAGCAGTTTCCCAGTGACAGGGGGCAAGGAGCAGTTCTTC
TRBV6-5	TRBD1	NA	TRBJ1-5	CASRPQGAMQPQHF	TGTGCCAGCAGACCTCAGGGGGCAATGCAGCCCCAGCATTTT
TRBV27	TRBD2	NA	TRBJ2-7	CASRASGPYEQYF	TGTGCCAGCAGGGCTAGCGGGCCCTACGAGCAGTACTTC
TRBV5-6	NA	NA	TRBJ1-3	CASSPHGGALNTIYF	TGTGCCAGCAGCCCCCATGGGGGTGCCCTCAACACCATATATTTT
TRBV9	NA	NA	TRBJ1-5	CASGPGFSNQPQHF	TGTGCCAGCGGGCCGGGCTTTAGCAATCAGCCCCAGCATTTT
TRBV5-6	TRBD2	NA	TRBJ2-5	CASSGGLAETQYF	TGTGCCAGCAGCGGGGGACTAGCGGAGACCCAGTACTTC
TRBV5-5	TRBD1	NA	TRBJ1-5	CASSLGDRGLDQPQHF	TGTGCCAGCAGCTTGGGGGACAGGGGTTTGGATCAGCCCCAGCATTTT
TRBV5-1	TRBD2	NA	TRBJ2-3	CASSLSGDSTDTQYF	TGCGCCAGCAGCCTCAGCGGGGATAGCACAGATACGCAGTATTTT
TRBV9	NA	NA	TRBJ1-2	CASSVALGGGYYGYTF	TGTGCCAGCAGCGTAGCTTTGGGGGGAGGCTACTATGGCTACACCTTC
TRBV6-5	TRBD1	NA	TRBJ2-5	CASRGGTGDEETQYF	TGTGCCAGCAGGGGGGGGACAGGGGACGAGGAGACCCAGTACTTC
TRBV6-5	TRBD1	NA	TRBJ2-1	CASSYSGTGAYNEQFF	TGTGCCAGCAGTTACTCGGGGACAGGGGCCTACAATGAGCAGTTCTTC
TRBV7-2	NA	NA	TRBJ1-3	CASSLDGRRFSGNTIYF	TGTGCCAGCAGCTTAGACGGTAGGAGGTTCTCTGGAAACACCATATATTTT
TRBV25-1	NA	NA	TRBJ2-4	CASSESGAKNIQYF	TGTGCCAGCAGTGAAAGTGGGGCCAAAAACATTCAGTACTTC
TRBV6-6	NA	NA	TRBJ1-1	CASTDQNTEAFF	TGTGCCAGCACAGACCAGAACACTGAAGCTTTCTTT
TRBV5-1	NA	NA	TRBJ1-2	CASSPEGYGYGYTF	TGCGCCAGCAGCCCGGAGGGTTACGGCTATGGCTACACCTTC
TRBV5-4	TRBD2	NA	TRBJ2-7	CASSLNWRGSHEQYF	TGTGCCAGCAGCTTGAATTGGCGGGGGTCTCACGAGCAGTACTTC
TRBV11-2	TRBD1	NA	TRBJ2-3	CASSSAGTGVTDTQYF	TGTGCCAGCAGCTCAGCCGGGACAGGGGTCACAGATACGCAGTATTTT
TRBV12-2	NA	NA	TRBJ1-5	CASRLPTNRDRGRKTDSNQPQHF	TGTGCAAGTCGCCTTCCGACTAACCGGGACAGGGGGCGGAAAACGGATAGCAATCAGCCCCAGCATTTT
TRBV6-5	TRBD1	NA	TRBJ2-1	CASSYAHRGSYNEQFF	TGTGCCAGCAGTTATGCCCACAGGGGGTCCTACAATGAGCAGTTCTTC
TRBV7-6	NA	NA	TRBJ1-6	CASSSRDGNSPLHF	TGTGCCAGCAGTTCCCGGGACGGCAATTCACCCCTCCACTTT
TRBV6-5	TRBD2	NA	TRBJ2-3	CASSEGTTPSTQYF	TGTGCCAGCAGCGAAGGGACTACCCCCAGTACGCAGTATTTT
TRBV18	NA	NA	TRBJ1-3	CASSPYAGAGSGNTIYF	TGTGCCAGCTCACCCTACGCAGGGGCTGGATCTGGAAACACCATATATTTT
TRBV10-3	NA	NA	TRBJ2-1	CAISESGTSYNEQFF	TGTGCCATCAGTGAGTCGGGGACCTCCTACAATGAGCAGTTCTTC
TRBV15	NA	NA	TRBJ1-1	CATSKRTVHTEAFF	TGTGCCACCAGCAAGCGGACGGTCCACACTGAAGCTTTCTTT
TRBV6-5	NA	once	TRBJ2-3	CASSTSHLGTDTQYF	TGTGCCAGCAGTACCTCTCACCTCGGCACAGATACGCAGTATTTT
TRBV2	NA	NA	TRBJ1-2	CASNYPGLANYGYTF	TGTGCCAGCAACTATCCGGGACTAGCTAACTATGGCTACACCTTC
TRBV29-1	NA	NA	TRBJ1-2	CSVETDYGYTF	TGCAGCGTTGAAACAGACTATGGCTACACCTTC
TRBV5-1	NA	NA	TRBJ2-3	CASSFTSRTDTQYF	TGCGCCAGCAGCTTCACTAGCCGCACAGATACGCAGTATTTT
TRBV19	NA	NA	TRBJ1-4	CASSIGGINEKLFF	TGTGCCAGTAGTATCGGGGGGATCAATGAAAAACTGTTTTTT
TRBV10-3	TRBD2	NA	TRBJ2-5	CAISLAGQETQYF	TGTGCCATCAGTCTAGCGGGGCAAGAGACCCAGTACTTC
TRBV10-3	NA	NA	TRBJ2-7	CAISEGRYEQYF	TGTGCCATCAGTGAGGGGAGATACGAGCAGTACTTC
TRBV2	TRBD2	NA	TRBJ2-5	CASSEPGTSGDRETQYF	TGTGCCAGCAGTGAGCCCGGGACTAGCGGGGACAGAGAGACCCAGTACTTC
TRBV7-3	NA	NA	TRBJ1-3	CASSLNGGAGNTIYF	TGTGCCAGCAGCTTAAACGGGGGAGCTGGAAACACCATATATTTT
TRBV2	NA	NA	TRBJ1-3	CASSVQNSGNTIYF	TGTGCCAGCAGTGTTCAGAACTCTGGAAACACCATATATTTT
TRBV9	NA	NA	TRBJ1-2	CASSATGQGLYGYTF	TGTGCCAGCAGCGCCACCGGCCAGGGGTTATACGGCTACACCTTC
TRBV27	NA	NA	TRBJ2-7	CASSLKGAPSYEQYF	TGTGCCAGCAGCTTGAAGGGTGCCCCCTCCTACGAGCAGTACTTC
TRBV6-1	NA	NA	TRBJ2-7	CASSAIYYEQYF	TGTGCCAGCAGCGCTATTTACTACGAGCAGTACTTC
TRBV6-5	TRBD1	NA	TRBJ1-2	CASSERDRPEGYTF	TGTGCCAGCAGTGAAAGGGACAGGCCTGAGGGCTACACCTTC
TRBV30	TRBD1	NA	TRBJ2-7	CAWSNRDRGISEQYF	TGTGCCTGGAGCAACCGGGACAGGGGGATCTCCGAGCAGTACTTC
TRBV25-1	TRBD1	NA	TRBJ2-1	CASSGQGQQFF	TGTGCCAGCAGTGGACAGGGCCAGCAGTTCTTC
TRBV6-1	NA	NA	TRBJ2-7	CASSESRSGPYEQYF	TGTGCCAGCAGTGAATCCCGCTCCGGGCCCTACGAGCAGTACTTC
TRBV29-1	NA	NA	TRBJ2-1	CSVLWSGYNEQFF	TGCAGCGTCCTTTGGAGCGGGTACAATGAGCAGTTCTTC
TRBV4-1	NA	NA	TRBJ2-3	CASSQVGTDTQYF	TGCGCCAGCAGCCAAGTGGGCACAGATACGCAGTATTTT
TRBV9	TRBD2	once	TRBJ2-1	CASSVAELAAFYNEQFF	TGTGCCAGCAGCGTAGCTGAACTAGCGGCTTTTTACAATGAGCAGTTCTTC
TRBV27	TRBD1	NA	TRBJ1-1	CASRPPLHRGGLNTEAFF	TGTGCCAGCAGACCTCCCCTACACAGGGGAGGCTTGAACACTGAAGCTTTCTTT
TRBV7-9	NA	NA	TRBJ1-1	CASRVDSLNTEAFF	TGTGCCAGCAGGGTCGACAGTTTGAACACTGAAGCTTTCTTT
TRBV7-9	TRBD1	NA	TRBJ1-6	CASSLNTGANSPLHF	TGTGCCAGCAGCTTAAACACAGGGGCAAATTCACCCCTCCACTTT